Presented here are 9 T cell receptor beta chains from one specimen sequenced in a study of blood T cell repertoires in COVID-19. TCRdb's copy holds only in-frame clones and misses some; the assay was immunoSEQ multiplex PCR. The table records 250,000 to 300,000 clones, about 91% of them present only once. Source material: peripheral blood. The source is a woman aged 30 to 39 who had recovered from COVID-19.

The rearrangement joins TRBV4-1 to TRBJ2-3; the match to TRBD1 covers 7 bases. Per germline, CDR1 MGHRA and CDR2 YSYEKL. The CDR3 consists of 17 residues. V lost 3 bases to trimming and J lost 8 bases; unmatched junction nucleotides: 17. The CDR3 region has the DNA TGCGCCAGCAGCCATTATCAGAGCCGGCAGGGGGATGGTACGCAGTATTTT. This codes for CASSHYQSRQGDGTQYF.

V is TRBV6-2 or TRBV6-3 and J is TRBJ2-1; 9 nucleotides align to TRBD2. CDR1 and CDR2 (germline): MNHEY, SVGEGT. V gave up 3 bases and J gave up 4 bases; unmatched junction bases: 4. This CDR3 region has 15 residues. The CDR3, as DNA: TGTGCCAGCAGTTATACTAGCGGGCGTTACAATGAGCAGTTCTTC. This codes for CASSYTSGRYNEQFF.

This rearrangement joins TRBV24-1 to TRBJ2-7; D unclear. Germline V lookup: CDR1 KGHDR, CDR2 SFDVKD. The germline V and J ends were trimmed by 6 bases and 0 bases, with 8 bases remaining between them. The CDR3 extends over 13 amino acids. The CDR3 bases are TGTGCCACCAGTCCCGCGGACTCCTACGAGCAGTACTTC. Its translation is CATSPADSYEQYF.

CDR3 DNA: TGTGCCAGCAGTCTCCGACAGACTAATGAAAAACTGTTTTTT. This translates into CASSLRQTNEKLFF. The V gene is TRBV28, the J gene TRBJ1-4, with a weak D call TRBD1 (5 bases). This CDR3 is 14 amino acids long. Germline CDR1 reads MDHEN; CDR2 reads SYDVKM. Trimming removed 5 bases from V and 2 bases from J, with 9 bases in between.

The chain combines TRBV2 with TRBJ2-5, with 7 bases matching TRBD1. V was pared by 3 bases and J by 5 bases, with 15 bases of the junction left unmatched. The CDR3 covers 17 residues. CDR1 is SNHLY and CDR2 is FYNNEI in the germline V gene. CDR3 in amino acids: CASSDLVIGQGEETQYF. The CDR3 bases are TGTGCCAGCAGTGATCTAGTTATTGGGCAGGGGGAGGAGACCCAGTACTTC.

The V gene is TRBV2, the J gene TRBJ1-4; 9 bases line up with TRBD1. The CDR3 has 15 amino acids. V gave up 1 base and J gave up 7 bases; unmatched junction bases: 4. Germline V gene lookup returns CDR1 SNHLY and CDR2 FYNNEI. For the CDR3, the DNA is TGTGCCAGCAGTGAAGAACAGGGGGCGATTGAAAAACTGTTTTTT. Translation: CASSEEQGAIEKLFF.

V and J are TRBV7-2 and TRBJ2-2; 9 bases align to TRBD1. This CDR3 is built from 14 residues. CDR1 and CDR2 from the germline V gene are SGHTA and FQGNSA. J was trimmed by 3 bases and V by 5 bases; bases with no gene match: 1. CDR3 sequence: CASSRQGDTGELFF. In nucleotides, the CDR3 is TGTGCCAGCAGCAGACAGGGGGACACCGGGGAGCTGTTTTTT.

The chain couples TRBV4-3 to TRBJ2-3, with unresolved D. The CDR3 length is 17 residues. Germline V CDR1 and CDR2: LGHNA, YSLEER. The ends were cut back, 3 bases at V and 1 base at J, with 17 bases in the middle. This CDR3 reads CASSQGLLESRTDTQYF. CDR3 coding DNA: TGCGCCAGCAGCCAGGGTCTGCTAGAGAGTCGCACAGATACGCAGTATTTT.

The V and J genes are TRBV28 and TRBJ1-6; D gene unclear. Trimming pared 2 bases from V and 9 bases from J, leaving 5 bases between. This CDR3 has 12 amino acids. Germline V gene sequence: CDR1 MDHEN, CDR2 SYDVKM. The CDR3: CASSLRGSPLHF. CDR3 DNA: TGTGCCAGCAGTTTACGAGGTTCACCCCTCCACTTT.